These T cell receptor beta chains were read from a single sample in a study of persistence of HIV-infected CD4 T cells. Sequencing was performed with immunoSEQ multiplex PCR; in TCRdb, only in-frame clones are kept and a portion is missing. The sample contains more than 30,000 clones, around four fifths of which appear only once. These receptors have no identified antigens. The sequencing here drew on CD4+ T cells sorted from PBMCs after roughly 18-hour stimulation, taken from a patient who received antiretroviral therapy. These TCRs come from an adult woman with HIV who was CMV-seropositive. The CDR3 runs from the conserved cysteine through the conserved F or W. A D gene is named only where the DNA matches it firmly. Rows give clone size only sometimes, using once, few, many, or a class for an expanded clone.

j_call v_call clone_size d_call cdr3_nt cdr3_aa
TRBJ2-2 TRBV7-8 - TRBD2 TGTGCCAGCAGCTTAGCGGGCGGGGGGGCCGCGAACACCGGGGAGCTGTTTTTT CASSLAGGGAANTGELFF
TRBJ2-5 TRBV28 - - TGTGCCAGCAGCCCTCCCATGAAGACCCAGTACTTC CASSPPMKTQYF
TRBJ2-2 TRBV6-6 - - TGTGCCAGCAGTTACTCACCAGGAGTAGGGGAGCTGTTTTTT CASSYSPGVGELFF
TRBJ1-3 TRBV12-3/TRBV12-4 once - TGTGCCAGCAGTTTGGTGGACACCATATATTTT CASSLVDTIYF
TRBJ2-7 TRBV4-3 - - TGCGCCAGCAGCCAATTTGTGGGGGCCTCCTACGAGCAGTACTTC CASSQFVGASYEQYF
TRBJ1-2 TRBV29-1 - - TGCAGCGTTCTGACGTACTATGGCTACACCTTC CSVLTYYGYTF
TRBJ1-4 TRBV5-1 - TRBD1 TGCGCCAGCAGCTTACAGACAGGGGATAGTGAAAAACTGTTTTTT CASSLQTGDSEKLFF
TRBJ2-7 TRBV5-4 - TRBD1 TGTGCCAGCAGCTTGGCAGGGACAGGCCCCTACGAGCAGTACTTC CASSLAGTGPYEQYF
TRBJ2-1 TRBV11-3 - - TGTGCCAGCAGCTTAGACAGAATAGGGCAGTTCTTC CASSLDRIGQFF
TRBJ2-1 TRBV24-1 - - TGTGCCACCAGCAGGGTCGATGAGCAGTTCTTC CATSRVDEQFF
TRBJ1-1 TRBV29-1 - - TGCAGCGTTGAAGTTCCAAAGGCAGGCCTGAACACTGAAGCTTTCTTT CSVEVPKAGLNTEAFF
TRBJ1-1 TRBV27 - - TGTGCCAGCAGTTTAACGAGTGTGAACACTGAAGCTTTCTTT CASSLTSVNTEAFF
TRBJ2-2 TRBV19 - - TGTGCCATTCGCCCAGGGTTTAACACCGGGGAGCTGTTTTTT CAIRPGFNTGELFF
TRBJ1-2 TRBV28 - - TGTGCCAGCAGTTTAAGTCCGGGGACAATTGGCTATGGCTACACCTTC CASSLSPGTIGYGYTF
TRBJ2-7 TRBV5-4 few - TGTGCCAGCAGCATCACAGGAAGGAGCTCCTACGAGCAGTACTTC CASSITGRSSYEQYF
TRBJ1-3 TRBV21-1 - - TGTGCCAGCAGCAGCAGGGGCGTAGGAGTAGGATTT CASSSRGVGVGF
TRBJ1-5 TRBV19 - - TGTGCCAGTAGTATACGGGGGGAAAGCAATCAGCCCCAGCATTTT CASSIRGESNQPQHF
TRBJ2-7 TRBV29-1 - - TGCAGCGTTGTCCCCCTGTGGGGGAAGAGCTACGAGCAGTACTTC CSVVPLWGKSYEQYF
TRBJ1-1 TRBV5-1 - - TGCGCCAGCAGCTTGGCTGATAACACTGAAGCTTTCTTT CASSLADNTEAFF
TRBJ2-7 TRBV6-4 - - TGTGCCAGCAGTGACTGCAAGCGGGAGCAGTACTTC CASSDCKREQYF
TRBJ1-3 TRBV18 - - TGTGCCAGCTCACCATCCCGGGGCAGCTCTGGAAACACCATATATTTT CASSPSRGSSGNTIYF
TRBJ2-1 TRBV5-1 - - TGCGCCAGCAACGTACTAGCTGAAAACAATGAGCAGTTCTTC CASNVLAENNEQFF
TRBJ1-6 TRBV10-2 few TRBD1 TGCGCCAGCAGCCCCGGACAGGGGGCTGGTAATTCACCCCTCCACTTT CASSPGQGAGNSPLHF
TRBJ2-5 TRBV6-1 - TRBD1 TGTGCCAGCAGAAGGACAGGGAACCAAGAGACCCAGTACTTC CASRRTGNQETQYF
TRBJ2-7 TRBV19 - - TGTGCCAGAACCCCGGTCAAACTTATATACGAGCAGTACTTC CARTPVKLIYEQYF
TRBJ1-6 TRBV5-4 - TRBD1 TGTGCCAGCAGCTTGACAGGGGGGGGATATAGTTCACCCCTCCACTTT CASSLTGGGYSSPLHF
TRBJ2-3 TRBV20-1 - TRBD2 TGCAGTGCTAGTTGGGAGGGGTCAGGCTACACAGATACGCAGTATTTT CSASWEGSGYTDTQYF
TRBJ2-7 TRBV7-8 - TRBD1 TGTGCCAGCAGCTTAGAGCAGGGGGCTTTGTACGAGCAGTACTTC CASSLEQGALYEQYF
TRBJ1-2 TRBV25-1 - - TGTGCCAGCAGTAAGTTGGACCAGACGATCTGGGACGGCTACACCTTC CASSKLDQTIWDGYTF
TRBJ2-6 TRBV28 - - TGTGCCAGCAGTTCTGGGGCCAACGTCCTGACTTTC CASSSGANVLTF
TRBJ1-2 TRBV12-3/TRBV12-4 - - TGTGCCAGCAGTCTGGGGGCCAACTATGGCTACACCTTC CASSLGANYGYTF
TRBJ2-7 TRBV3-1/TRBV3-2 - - TGTGCCAGCAGCCAAGTGTCCTATTCAGGCGAGCAGTACTTC CASSQVSYSGEQYF
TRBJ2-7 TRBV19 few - TGTGCCAGTAGTACTCATGGGACATACGGCGAGCAGTACTTC CASSTHGTYGEQYF
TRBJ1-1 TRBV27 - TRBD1 TGTGCCAGCAGTAATTCAGGGACAGCCCACACTGAAGCTTTCTTT CASSNSGTAHTEAFF
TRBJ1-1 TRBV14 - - TGTGCCAGCAGCCAAGGGGAGGTATGGGGGTCTCGGTGGACTGAAGCTTTCTTT CASSQGEVWGSRWTEAFF